These 27 T cell receptor beta chains were all obtained from the same sample, sequenced in a study of T cell responses to AZD1222 COVID-19 vaccine. Sequenced by immunoSEQ multiplex PCR; TCRdb stores in-frame clones only, minus some. The sample comprises approximately 140,000 clones, about 89% of which are singletons, and 7% to 9% rests with the top ten. The sample in question was peripheral blood, obtained 28 days after the second dose of the MenACWY control vaccine. The receptors here all came from an adult who received the MenACWY meningococcal vaccine as a control.

The genes are TRBV18 and TRBJ2-4, with 8 bases identical to TRBD2. Trimming took 6 bases from V and 6 from J; bases not matched to a gene: 7. This CDR3 has 14 residues. The germline gives CDR1 KGHSH, CDR2 LQKENI. The CDR3 DNA is TGTGCCAGCTCCCCCACCCGGGGGGGAAACATTCAGTACTTC. This codes for CASSPTRGGNIQYF.

This chain joins TRBV5-1 and TRBJ1-1; unclear D gene. The CDR3 length is 13 residues. Looked up from germline, CDR1 is SGHRS and CDR2 is YFSETQ. V was trimmed by 4 bases and J by 3 bases, leaving 10 bases between them. The CDR3 reads CASSAQADTEAFF. CDR3 nucleotides: TGCGCCAGCAGCGCCCAAGCGGACACTGAAGCTTTCTTT. The full variable domain, with the rest looked up from reference TRBV5-1 and TRBJ1-1, is KAGVTQTPRYLIKTRGQQVTLSCSPISGHRSVSWYQQTPGQGLQFLFEYFSETQRNKGNFPGRFSGRQFSNSRSEMNVSTLELGDSALYLCASSAQADTEAFFGQGTRLTVV.

V is TRBV3-1 (or the pseudogene TRBV3-2) and J is TRBJ2-5; 7 bases are a match to TRBD1. Germline assignment: CDR1 LGHDT and CDR2 YNNKEL (reference sequence). CDR3 size: 15 residues. With V trimmed by 4 bases and J by 5 bases, 10 bases remained unmatched. The CDR3 coding sequence is TGTGCCAGCAGCCTAAGGACAGGCTCCGGGGAGACCCAGTACTTC. It is translated as CASSLRTGSGETQYF.

A single count supports this clone. The chain has TRBV18 and TRBJ2-5; D is possibly TRBD2 (5 bases). The CDR3 extends over 17 amino acids. CDR1 is KGHSH, CDR2 LQKENI, per germline. Deletions cut 2 bases from V and 3 bases from J, with 19 bases between. CDR3 nucleotides: TGTGCCAGCTCACCATATACCCAGCGGACTGTCAAAGAGACCCAGTACTTC. This gives the protein CASSPYTQRTVKETQYF. Supplemented by reference TRBV18 and TRBJ2-5, the full variable domain reads NAGVMQNPRHLVRRRGQEARLRCSPMKGHSHVYWYRQLPEEGLKFMVYLQKENIIDESGMPKERFSAEFPKEGPSILRIQQVVRGDSAAYFCASSPYTQRTVKETQYFGPGTRLLVL.

The rearrangement links TRBV19 to TRBJ2-3; 7 nucleotides align to TRBD2. CDR3 length: 15 residues. J was trimmed by 1 base and V by 2 bases; bases with no gene match: 3. Germline CDR1 reads LNHDA; CDR2 reads SQIVND (reference sequence). CDR3 in DNA: TGTGCCAGTAGTATAAGGGACTACCGCACAGATACGCAGTATTTT. Residues: CASSIRDYRTDTQYF. The full variable domain, with the rest looked up from reference TRBV19 and TRBJ2-3, is DGGITQSPKYLFRKEGQNVTLSCEQNLNHDAMYWYRQDPGQGLRLIYYSQIVNDFQKGDIAEGYSVSREKKESFPLTVTSAQKNPTAFYLCASSIRDYRTDTQYFGPGTRLTVL.

The J gene is TRBJ2-3, the V gene TRBV5-1; D unclear. The CDR3 loop spans 15 amino acids. Looked up from germline, CDR1 is SGHRS and CDR2 is YFSETQ. V shed 1 base and J shed 6 bases, with 15 bases lying between them. The CDR3 nucleotides are TGCGCCAGCAGCTTGTCTACCCCCCCCCAGGATACGCAGTATTTT. Its translation is CASSLSTPPQDTQYF.

This clone was detected only once. The gene calls are TRBV6-6 and TRBJ1-6; possibly TRBD1 for D (6 bases). CDR3 length: 17 residues. Germline V gene data show CDR1 as MNHNY and CDR2 as SVGAGI (reference sequence). V lost 5 bases, J lost 10 bases, and 24 bases lay in between. CDR3: CASSQTTGQASGSPLHF. Written as DNA, the CDR3 is TGTGCCAGCAGTCAAACGACAGGCCAGGCGTCGGGATCACCCCTCCACTTT.

The chain links TRBV19 to TRBJ1-2, with TRBD1 as a possible D gene (5 bases). In germline, CDR1 is LNHDA, CDR2 SQIVND (reference sequence). CDR3 size: 13 residues. V gave up 7 bases and J gave up 3 bases, with 12 bases separating them. As DNA, the CDR3 is TGTGCCAGTATCCGGCCGGGGGACTATGGCTACACCTTC. Translating gives CASIRPGDYGYTF. Combining the CDR3 with reference TRBV19 and TRBJ1-2 gives the whole variable domain DGGITQSPKYLFRKEGQNVTLSCEQNLNHDAMYWYRQDPGQGLRLIYYSQIVNDFQKGDIAEGYSVSREKKESFPLTVTSAQKNPTAFYLCASIRPGDYGYTFGSGTRLTVV.

The sample holds one count of this clone. The CDR3 reads CASSGEFSGNTIYF. The DNA for the CDR3 is TGTGCCAGCAGCGGGGAATTCTCTGGAAACACCATATATTTT. This sequence joins TRBV13 and TRBJ1-3; unclear D gene. The CDR3 has 14 residues. CDR1 PRHDT and CDR2 FYEKMQ come from the germline V gene (reference sequence). The ends were cut back, 5 bases at V and 0 bases at J, with 8 bases in the middle. Drawing the rest from reference TRBV13 and TRBJ1-3, the complete variable domain is AAGVIQSPRHLIKEKRETATLKCYPIPRHDTVYWYQQGPGQDPQFLISFYEKMQSDKGSIPDRFSAQQFSDYHSELNMSSLELGDSALYFCASSGEFSGNTIYFGEGSWLTVV.

The chain carries TRBV9 and TRBJ2-7, with 10 bases identical to TRBD2. Germline values: CDR1 SGDLS, CDR2 YYNGEE. The ends lost 0 bases at V and 7 bases at J; junction bases unmatched: 13. CDR3 length: 17 amino acids. DNA of the CDR3: TGTGCCAGCAGCGTAGGGACTAGCGGTACAGGGGAGTGGGAGCAGTACTTC. It is translated as CASSVGTSGTGEWEQYF.

The chain recombines TRBV12-3 or TRBV12-4 with TRBJ1-2, with D uncertain. With 5 bases removed from V and 8 bases from J, the gap between germline ends came to 15 bases. The CDR3 loop spans 13 amino acids. This chain's CDR3 is CASSPREDAGYTF. The DNA of the CDR3 is TGTGCCAGCAGTCCCCGGGAAGACGCAGGCTACACCTTC.

The CDR3 is CASRTNQAGDDEQFF. DNA of the CDR3: TGTGCCAGCAGGACTAATCAGGCAGGGGATGATGAGCAGTTCTTC. J is TRBJ2-1 and V is TRBV27; D is perhaps TRBD1 (6 bases). The germline V gene encodes CDR1 MNHEY and CDR2 SMNVEV (reference sequence). This CDR3 comprises 15 residues. The V gene lost 6 bases and the J gene lost 8 bases, with 20 bases spanning the gap.

The chain employs TRBV7-3 and TRBJ2-3; no firm D call. Germline V lookup: CDR1 SGHTA, CDR2 FQGTGA. This CDR3 comprises 12 residues. V lost 3 bases and J lost 5, with 6 bases in between. Here the CDR3 reads CASSFRGDTQYF. The CDR3 DNA reads as TGTGCCAGCAGCTTCCGAGGAGATACGCAGTATTTT.

This clone was seen many times. The chain carries TRBV28 and TRBJ1-2; D possibly corresponds to TRBD1 (5 bases). The CDR3 consists of 15 residues. The germline V and J ends were trimmed by 4 bases and 2 bases, with 14 bases remaining between them. Germline V gives CDR1 MDHEN, CDR2 SYDVKM. In nucleotides, the CDR3 is TGTGCCAGCAGTTCGGCCCCGGCAGGGAACTATGGCTACACCTTC. It yields the protein CASSSAPAGNYGYTF.

The CDR3 DNA follows: TGTGCCAGCAGTTACGCCGGGGGATCCTCTGGAAACACCATATATTTT. The encoded protein is CASSYAGGSSGNTIYF. V gene TRBV6-5 combines with J gene TRBJ1-3; TRBD1 is a possible D gene (5 bases). The CDR3 is 16 amino acids. Trimming removed 2 bases from V and 0 bases from J, with 11 bases in between. Germline V gene data show CDR1 as MNHEY and CDR2 as SVGAGI.

J is TRBJ2-5 and V is TRBV5-4; tentative D call: TRBD1 (6 bases). V dropped 4 bases and J dropped 3 bases, with 13 bases sitting between them. CDR3 length: 14 residues. CDR1 SGHNT and CDR2 YYREEE come from the germline V gene (reference sequence). CDR3 loop: CASSGRDTEETQYF. DNA of the CDR3: TGTGCCAGCAGCGGCCGGGACACAGAAGAGACCCAGTACTTC.

The chain has TRBV25-1 and TRBJ1-6; weak D call: TRBD1 (5 bases). V was cut by 4 bases and J by 3 bases, with 10 bases left in between. The germline V gene encodes CDR1 MGHDK and CDR2 SYGVNS. This CDR3 contains 15 residues. CDR3 sequence: CASSGGGVYNSPLHF. In DNA, the CDR3 is TGTGCCAGCAGTGGAGGAGGGGTCTATAATTCACCCCTCCACTTT.

This clone appeared a single time. The chain employs TRBV5-1 and TRBJ2-3, with D unclear. CDR3 length equals 15 residues. CDR1 is SGHRS and CDR2 is YFSETQ in the germline V gene. The V and J ends lost 8 bases and 2 bases respectively, with 18 bases between them. The CDR3 sequence: CASTKTLGPTDTQYF. DNA for the CDR3: TGCGCCAGTACGAAAACACTGGGTCCCACAGATACGCAGTATTTT.

The chain is built from TRBV28 and TRBJ2-7; D is uncertain. Trimming stripped 8 bases from V and 3 bases from J, with 17 bases between. The germline CDR1 and CDR2 sequences are MDHEN and SYDVKM. There are 14 residues in the CDR3. CDR3 bases: TGTGCCAGCCCATTCGCCGGAGAGCTCTACGAGCAGTACTTC. It specifies CASPFAGELYEQYF.

The J gene is TRBJ1-2, the V gene TRBV29-1; the match to TRBD1 covers 10 bases. The CDR3 spans 13 residues. Germline CDR1 reads SQVTM; CDR2 reads ANQGSEA. J lost 5 bases, V lost 6 bases, and 6 bases had no gene match. CDR3 sequence: CSVLPGQGYGYTF. The CDR3 coding sequence is TGCAGCGTCTTACCGGGACAGGGGTATGGCTACACCTTC.

The V call is TRBV5-1, the J call TRBJ1-1; TRBD1 matches at 12 bases. This CDR3 is 15 amino acids long. J gave up 8 bases and V 4 bases, and 9 bases lay outside the gene matches. Germline assignment: CDR1 SGHRS and CDR2 YFSETQ. CDR3 in amino acids: CASSPTGTGGGEAFF. The CDR3 region has the DNA TGCGCCAGCAGCCCGACCGGGACAGGGGGCGGGGAAGCTTTCTTT.

The chain carries TRBV7-2 and TRBJ2-7; tentative D call: TRBD1 (5 bases). The CDR3 extends over 16 amino acids. From germline, CDR1 is SGHTA and CDR2 FQGNSA. Trimming took off 0 bases at V and 4 bases at J, with 16 bases between the two ends. CDR3 bases: TGTGCCAGCAGCTTAGCGGGTGGGGCAACATCTTACGAGCAGTACTTC. Amino acids: CASSLAGGATSYEQYF.

This clone was detected only a few times. The rearrangement joins TRBV4-3 to TRBJ1-2; 9 bases fit TRBD1. The CDR3 is 16 residues long. With V trimmed by 0 bases and J by 4 bases, 6 bases remained unmatched. CDR1 is LGHNA and CDR2 is YSLEER in the germline V gene. Written as DNA, the CDR3 is TGCGCCAGCAGCCAAGATCCGGGACAGGGTCTCTATGGCTACACCTTC. Translating it yields CASSQDPGQGLYGYTF.

The chain has TRBV29-1 and TRBJ2-1; D gene unclear. This CDR3 contains 12 residues. The V end was cut by 3 bases, the J end by 4 bases, with 7 bases between. The germline CDR1 and CDR2 sequences are SQVTM and ANQGSEA. The CDR3 DNA sequence: TGCAGCGTTGACAGGTCGTACAATGAGCAGTTCTTC. Translated, it gives CSVDRSYNEQFF.

The chain carries TRBV5-1 and TRBJ2-3, with 11 bases fitting TRBD2. CDR1 is SGHRS and CDR2 is YFSETQ in the germline V gene. The CDR3 is made up of 15 amino acids. J was trimmed by 7 bases and V by 4 bases; bases with no gene match: 8. In DNA form, the CDR3 reads TGCGCCAGCAGCACCACTAGCGGGAGTGCGAATACGCAGTATTTT. This sequence encodes CASSTTSGSANTQYF.

This rearrangement joins TRBV9 to TRBJ1-3, with D tentatively TRBD1 (5 bases). The CDR3 contains 15 residues. The V end was cut by 0 bases, the J end by 8 bases, with 15 bases between. Per germline, CDR1 SGDLS and CDR2 YYNGEE. The CDR3 is CASSVGDRERHTIYF. The CDR3 DNA reads TGTGCCAGCAGCGTAGGGGACCGTGAGAGACACACCATATATTTT.

The chain couples TRBV27 to TRBJ1-6; D unclear. Germline CDR1 MNHEY, CDR2 SMNVEV (reference sequence). The V gene lost 7 bases and the J gene lost 0 bases, with 28 bases spanning the gap. The CDR3 has 21 residues. The CDR3 loop reads CASTRPLWDGGRSSYNSPLHF. CDR3 nucleotide sequence: TGTGCCAGCACCCGACCTTTATGGGATGGTGGGCGCAGCTCCTATAATTCACCCCTCCACTTT.